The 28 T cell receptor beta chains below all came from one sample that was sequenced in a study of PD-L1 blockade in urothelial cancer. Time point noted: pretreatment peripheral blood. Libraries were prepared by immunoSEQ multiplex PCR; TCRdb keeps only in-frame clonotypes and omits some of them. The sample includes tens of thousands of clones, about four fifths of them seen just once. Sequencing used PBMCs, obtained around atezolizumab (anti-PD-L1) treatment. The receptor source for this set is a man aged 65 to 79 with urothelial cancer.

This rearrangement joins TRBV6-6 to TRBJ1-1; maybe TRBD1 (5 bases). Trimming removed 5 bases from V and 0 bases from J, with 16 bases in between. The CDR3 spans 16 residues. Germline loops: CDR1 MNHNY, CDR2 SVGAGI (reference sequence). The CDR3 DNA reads TGTGCCAGCAGTCCTCAGGGATCTTCCATGAACACTGAAGCTTTCTTT. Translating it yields CASSPQGSSMNTEAFF.

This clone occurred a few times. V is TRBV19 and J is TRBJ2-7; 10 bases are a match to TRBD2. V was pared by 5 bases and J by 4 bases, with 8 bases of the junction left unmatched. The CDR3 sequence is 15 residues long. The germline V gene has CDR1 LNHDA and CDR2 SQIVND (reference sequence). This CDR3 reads CASSPSSGSRYEQYF. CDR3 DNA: TGTGCCAGTAGTCCTTCTAGCGGGAGTAGATACGAGCAGTACTTC.

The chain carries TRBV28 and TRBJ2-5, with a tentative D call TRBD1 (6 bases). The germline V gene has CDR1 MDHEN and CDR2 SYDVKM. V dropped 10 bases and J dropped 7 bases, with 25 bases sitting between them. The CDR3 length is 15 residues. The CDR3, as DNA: TGTGCCACCCTTCCACCAGGGGCGTCAATTGGGACCCAGTACTTC. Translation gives CATLPPGASIGTQYF.

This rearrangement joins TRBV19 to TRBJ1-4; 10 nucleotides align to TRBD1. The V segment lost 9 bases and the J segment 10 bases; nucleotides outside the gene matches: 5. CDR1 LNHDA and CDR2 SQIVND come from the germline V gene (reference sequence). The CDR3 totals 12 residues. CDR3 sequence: CASRRDRGKLFF. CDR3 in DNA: TGTGCCAGCCGCCGGGACAGGGGAAAACTGTTTTTT.

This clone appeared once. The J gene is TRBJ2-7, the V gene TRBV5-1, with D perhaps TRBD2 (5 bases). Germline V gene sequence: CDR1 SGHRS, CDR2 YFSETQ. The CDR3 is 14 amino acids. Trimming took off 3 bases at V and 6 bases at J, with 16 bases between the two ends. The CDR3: CASSSRTGMLEQYF. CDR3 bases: TGCGCCAGCAGCTCGCGGACTGGCATGCTCGAGCAGTACTTC.

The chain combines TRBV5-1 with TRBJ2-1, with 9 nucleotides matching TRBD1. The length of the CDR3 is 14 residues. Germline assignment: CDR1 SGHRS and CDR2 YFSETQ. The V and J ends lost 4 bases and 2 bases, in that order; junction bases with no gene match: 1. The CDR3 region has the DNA TGCGCCAGCAGCGGGGACAGGGCCTACAATGAGCAGTTCTTC. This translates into CASSGDRAYNEQFF. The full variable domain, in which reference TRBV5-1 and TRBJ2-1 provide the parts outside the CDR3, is KAGVTQTPRYLIKTRGQQVTLSCSPISGHRSVSWYQQTPGQGLQFLFEYFSETQRNKGNFPGRFSGRQFSNSRSEMNVSTLELGDSALYLCASSGDRAYNEQFFGPGTRLTVL.

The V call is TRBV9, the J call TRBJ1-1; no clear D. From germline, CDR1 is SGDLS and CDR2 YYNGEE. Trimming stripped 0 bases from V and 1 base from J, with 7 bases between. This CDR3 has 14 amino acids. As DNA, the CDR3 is TGTGCCAGCAGCGTAGTACATAAGAACACTGAAGCTTTCTTT. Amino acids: CASSVVHKNTEAFF.

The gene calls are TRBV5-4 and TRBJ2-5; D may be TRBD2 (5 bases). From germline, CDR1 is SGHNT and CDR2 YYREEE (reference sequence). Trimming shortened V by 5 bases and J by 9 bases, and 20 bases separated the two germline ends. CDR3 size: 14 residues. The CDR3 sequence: CASRPDGPQEAQYF. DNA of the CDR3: TGTGCCAGCAGACCGGACGGCCCTCAGGAGGCCCAGTACTTC.

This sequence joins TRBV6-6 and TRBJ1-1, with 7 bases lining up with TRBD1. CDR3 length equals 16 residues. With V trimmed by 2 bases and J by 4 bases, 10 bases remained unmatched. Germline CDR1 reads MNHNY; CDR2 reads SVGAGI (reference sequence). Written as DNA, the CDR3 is TGTGCCAGCAGTTACATATCACCCAACAGGGGCACTGAAGCTTTCTTT. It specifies CASSYISPNRGTEAFF.

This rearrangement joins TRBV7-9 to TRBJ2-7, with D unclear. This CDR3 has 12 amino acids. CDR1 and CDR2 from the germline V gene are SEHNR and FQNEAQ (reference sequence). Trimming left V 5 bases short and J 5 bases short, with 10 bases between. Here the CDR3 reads CASSPLGHEQYF. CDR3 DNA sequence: TGTGCCAGCAGCCCCCTAGGTCACGAGCAGTACTTC.

CDR3 sequence (DNA): TGTGCCAGCAGCTTACACAGGGACTATGGCTACACCTTC. Protein: CASSLHRDYGYTF. The V and J genes are TRBV7-6 and TRBJ1-2; D may be TRBD1 (6 bases). There are 13 residues in the CDR3. With 2 bases removed from V and 3 bases from J, the gap between germline ends came to 7 bases. Germline V gene data show CDR1 as SGHVS and CDR2 as FNYEAQ.

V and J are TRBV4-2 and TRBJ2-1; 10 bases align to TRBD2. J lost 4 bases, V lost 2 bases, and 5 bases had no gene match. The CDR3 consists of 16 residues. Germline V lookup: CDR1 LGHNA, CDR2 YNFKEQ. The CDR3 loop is CASSQQLAGLYNEQFF. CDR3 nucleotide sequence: TGTGCCAGCAGCCAACAACTAGCGGGGCTGTACAATGAGCAGTTCTTC.

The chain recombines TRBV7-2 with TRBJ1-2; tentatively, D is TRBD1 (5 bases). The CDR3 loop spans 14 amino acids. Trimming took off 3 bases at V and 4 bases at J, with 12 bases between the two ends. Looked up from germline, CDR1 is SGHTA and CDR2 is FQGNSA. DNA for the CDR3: TGTGCCAGCAGCTTGGGGGAGGGGTTCTATGGCTACACCTTC. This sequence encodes CASSLGEGFYGYTF. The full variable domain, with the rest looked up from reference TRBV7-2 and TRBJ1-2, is GAGVSQSPSNKVTEKGKDVELRCDPISGHTALYWYRQSLGQGLEFLIYFQGNSAPDKSGLPSDRFSAERTGGSVSTLTIQRTQQEDSAVYLCASSLGEGFYGYTFGSGTRLTVV.

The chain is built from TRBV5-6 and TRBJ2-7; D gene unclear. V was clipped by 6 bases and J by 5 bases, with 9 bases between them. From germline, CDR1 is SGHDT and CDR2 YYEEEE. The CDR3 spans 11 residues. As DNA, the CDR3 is TGTGCCAGCACCTCCGGTAACGAGCAGTACTTC. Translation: CASTSGNEQYF.

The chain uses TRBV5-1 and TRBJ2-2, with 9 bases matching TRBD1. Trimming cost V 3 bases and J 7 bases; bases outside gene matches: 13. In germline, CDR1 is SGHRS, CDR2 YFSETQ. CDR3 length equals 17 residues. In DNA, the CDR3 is TGCGCCAGCAGCTCTACCGGGACAGGGAATACCGGCGGGGAGCTGTTTTTT. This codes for CASSSTGTGNTGGELFF.

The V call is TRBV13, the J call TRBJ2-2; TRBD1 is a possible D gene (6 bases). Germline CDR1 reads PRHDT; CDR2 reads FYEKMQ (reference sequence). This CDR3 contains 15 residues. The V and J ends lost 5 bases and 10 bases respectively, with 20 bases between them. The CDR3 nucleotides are TGTGCCAGCAGCACCCTACAGGGTATAAGGGAGGAGCTGTTTTTT. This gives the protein CASSTLQGIREELFF. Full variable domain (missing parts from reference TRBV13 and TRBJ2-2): AAGVIQSPRHLIKEKRETATLKCYPIPRHDTVYWYQQGPGQDPQFLISFYEKMQSDKGSIPDRFSAQQFSDYHSELNMSSLELGDSALYFCASSTLQGIREELFFGEGSRLTVL.

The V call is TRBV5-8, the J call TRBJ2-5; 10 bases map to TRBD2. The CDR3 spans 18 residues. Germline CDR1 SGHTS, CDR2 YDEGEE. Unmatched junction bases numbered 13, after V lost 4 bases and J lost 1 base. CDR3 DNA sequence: TGTGCCAGCAGCCCCTCCGGAGCGGGAGGGCGTCGCCAAGAGACCCAGTACTTC. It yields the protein CASSPSGAGGRRQETQYF.

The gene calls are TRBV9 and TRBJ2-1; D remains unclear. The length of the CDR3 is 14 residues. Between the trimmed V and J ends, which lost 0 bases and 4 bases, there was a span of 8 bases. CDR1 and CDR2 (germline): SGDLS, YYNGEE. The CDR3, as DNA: TGTGCCAGCAGCGTAGGTGACGGGTACAATGAGCAGTTCTTC. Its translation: CASSVGDGYNEQFF.

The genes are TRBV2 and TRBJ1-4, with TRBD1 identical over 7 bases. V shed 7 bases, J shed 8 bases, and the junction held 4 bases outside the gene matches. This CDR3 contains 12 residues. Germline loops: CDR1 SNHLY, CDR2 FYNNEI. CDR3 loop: CASNRDSEKLFF. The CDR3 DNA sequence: TGTGCCAGCAACCGGGACAGCGAAAAACTGTTTTTT. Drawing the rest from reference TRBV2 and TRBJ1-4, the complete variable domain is EPEVTQTPSHQVTQMGQEVILRCVPISNHLYFYWYRQILGQKVEFLVSFYNNEISEKSEIFDDQFSVERPDGSNFTLKIRSTKLEDSAMYFCASNRDSEKLFFGSGTQLSVL.

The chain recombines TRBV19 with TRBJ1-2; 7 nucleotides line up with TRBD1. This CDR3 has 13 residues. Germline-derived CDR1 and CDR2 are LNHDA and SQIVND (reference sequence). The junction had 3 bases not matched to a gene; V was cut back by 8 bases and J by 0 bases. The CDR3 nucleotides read TGTGCCAGTGGGGACAGTCCTAACTATGGCTACACCTTC. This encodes CASGDSPNYGYTF.

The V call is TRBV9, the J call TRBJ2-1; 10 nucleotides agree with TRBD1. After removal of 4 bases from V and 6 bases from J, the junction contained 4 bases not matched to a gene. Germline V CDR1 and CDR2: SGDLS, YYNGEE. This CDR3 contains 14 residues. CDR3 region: CASSPRDRGNEQFF. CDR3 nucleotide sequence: TGTGCCAGCAGCCCGCGGGACAGGGGCAATGAGCAGTTCTTC.

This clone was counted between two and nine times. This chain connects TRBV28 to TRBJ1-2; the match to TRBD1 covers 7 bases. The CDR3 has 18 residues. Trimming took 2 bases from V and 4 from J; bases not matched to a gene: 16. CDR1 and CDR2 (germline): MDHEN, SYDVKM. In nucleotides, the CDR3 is TGTGCCAGCAGTTTAATTTCGGGACAGACCCGGCGGGGCTATGGCTACACCTTC. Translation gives CASSLISGQTRRGYGYTF.

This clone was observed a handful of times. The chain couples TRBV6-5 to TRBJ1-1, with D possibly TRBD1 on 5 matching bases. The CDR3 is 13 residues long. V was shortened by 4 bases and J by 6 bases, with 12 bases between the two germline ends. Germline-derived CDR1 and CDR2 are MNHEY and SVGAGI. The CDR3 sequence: CASSFGSRAEAFF. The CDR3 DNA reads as TGTGCCAGCAGTTTCGGAAGCAGGGCTGAAGCTTTCTTT.

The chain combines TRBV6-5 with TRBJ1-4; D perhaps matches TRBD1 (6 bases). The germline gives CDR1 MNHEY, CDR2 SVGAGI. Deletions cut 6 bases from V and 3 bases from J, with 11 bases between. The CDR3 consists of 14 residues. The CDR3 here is CASRDRTSNEKLFF. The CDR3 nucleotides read TGTGCCAGCAGGGACAGAACCTCTAATGAAAAACTGTTTTTT.

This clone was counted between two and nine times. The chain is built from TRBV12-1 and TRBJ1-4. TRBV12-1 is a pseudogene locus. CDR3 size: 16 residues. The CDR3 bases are TGTGCCAGCAGCCCCCTTTTCGGGGAGACTAATGAAAAACTGTTTTTT. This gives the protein CASSPLFGETNEKLFF.

The CDR3 sequence is CASSLRTGAAGYTF. The CDR3 nucleotides are TGTGCCAGTAGTTTACGGACAGGGGCCGCTGGCTACACCTTC. V and J are TRBV19 and TRBJ1-2; TRBD1 matches at 9 bases. Germline CDR1 reads LNHDA; CDR2 reads SQIVND (reference sequence). Trimming at V came to 5 bases and at J to 7 bases, leaving 8 bases not matched to a gene. This CDR3 is 14 amino acids long.

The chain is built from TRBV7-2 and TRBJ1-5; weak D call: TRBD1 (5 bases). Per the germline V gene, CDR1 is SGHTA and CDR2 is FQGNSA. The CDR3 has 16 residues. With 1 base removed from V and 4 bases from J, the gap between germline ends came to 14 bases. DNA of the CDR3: TGTGCCAGCAGCTTAGGTCCCCGGGGGGTAAATCAGCCCCAGCATTTT. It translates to CASSLGPRGVNQPQHF.

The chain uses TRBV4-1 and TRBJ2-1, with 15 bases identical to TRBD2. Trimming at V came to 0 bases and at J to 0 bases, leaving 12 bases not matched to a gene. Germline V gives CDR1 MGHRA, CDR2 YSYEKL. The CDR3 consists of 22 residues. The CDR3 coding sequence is TGCGCCAGCAGCCAAGATAAGCTTCAGGGGACTAGCGGGAGGAGCTCCTACAATGAGCAGTTCTTC. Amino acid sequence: CASSQDKLQGTSGRSSYNEQFF.